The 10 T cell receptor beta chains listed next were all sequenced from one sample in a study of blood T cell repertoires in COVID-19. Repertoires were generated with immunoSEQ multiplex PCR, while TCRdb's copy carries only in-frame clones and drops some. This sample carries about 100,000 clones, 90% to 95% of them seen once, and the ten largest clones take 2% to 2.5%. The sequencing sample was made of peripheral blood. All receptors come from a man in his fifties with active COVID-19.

This CDR3 reads CASTPLASEGAKNIQYF. As DNA, the CDR3 is TGTGCCAGCACCCCGCTGGCTAGCGAGGGCGCCAAAAACATTCAGTACTTC. V and J are TRBV5-8 and TRBJ2-4; tentatively, D is TRBD2 (6 bases). The CDR3 totals 17 residues. Trimming cost V 6 bases and J 1 base, with 20 bases left between them. Germline V CDR1 and CDR2: SGHTS, YDEGEE. Complete variable domain (other parts from reference TRBV5-8 and TRBJ2-4): EAGVTQSPTHLIKTRGQQATLRCSPISGHTSVYWYQQALGLGLQFLLWYDEGEERNRGNFPPRFSGRQFPNYSSELNVNALELEDSALYLCASTPLASEGAKNIQYFGAGTRLSVL.

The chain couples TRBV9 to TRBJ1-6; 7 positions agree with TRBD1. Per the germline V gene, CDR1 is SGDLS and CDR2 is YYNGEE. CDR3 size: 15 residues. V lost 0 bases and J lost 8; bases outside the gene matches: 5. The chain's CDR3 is CASSVGQGEDSPLHF. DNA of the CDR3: TGTGCCAGCAGCGTAGGACAGGGTGAGGATTCACCCCTCCACTTT. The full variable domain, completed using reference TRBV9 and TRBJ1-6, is DSGVTQTPKHLITATGQRVTLRCSPRSGDLSVYWYQQSLDQGLQFLIQYYNGEERAKGNILERFSAQQFPDLHSELNLSSLELGDSALYFCASSVGQGEDSPLHFGNGTRLTVT.

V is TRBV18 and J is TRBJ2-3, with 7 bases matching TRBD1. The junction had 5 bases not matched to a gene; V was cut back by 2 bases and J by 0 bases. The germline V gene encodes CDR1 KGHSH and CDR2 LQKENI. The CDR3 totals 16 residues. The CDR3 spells CASSPADRVSTDTQYF. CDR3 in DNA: TGTGCCAGCTCACCAGCCGACAGGGTGAGCACAGATACGCAGTATTTT.

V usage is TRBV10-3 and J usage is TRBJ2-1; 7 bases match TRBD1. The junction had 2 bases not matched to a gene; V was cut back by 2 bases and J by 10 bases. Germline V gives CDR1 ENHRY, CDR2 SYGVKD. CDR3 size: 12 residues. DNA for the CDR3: TGTGCCATCAGTGAGATGGGACAGGAGCAGTTCTTC. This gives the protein CAISEMGQEQFF.

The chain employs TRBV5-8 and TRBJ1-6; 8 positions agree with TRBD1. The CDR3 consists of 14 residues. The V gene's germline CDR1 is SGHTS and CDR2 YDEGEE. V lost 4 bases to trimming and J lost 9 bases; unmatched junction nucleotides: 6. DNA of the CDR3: TGTGCCAGCAGCAAAGGACAGGGAGGTTCACCCCTCCACTTT. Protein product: CASSKGQGGSPLHF.

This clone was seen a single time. CDR3 nucleotides: TGTGCCAGCAGCCCGACTAGCGGGAGGTTCTATACGCAGTATTTT. It yields the protein CASSPTSGRFYTQYF. The chain carries TRBV14 and TRBJ2-3; 13 nucleotides align to TRBD2. V trimming: 4 bases; J trimming: 7 bases; junction bases outside the gene matches: 5. This CDR3 has 15 amino acids. Germline CDR1 and CDR2: SGHDN and FVKESK.

CDR3: CATARLGVQETQYF. CDR3 sequence (DNA): TGTGCCACAGCCCGATTAGGGGTCCAAGAGACCCAGTACTTC. V and J are TRBV5-8 and TRBJ2-5; TRBD1 is a possible D gene (5 bases). Germline loops: CDR1 SGHTS, CDR2 YDEGEE. The CDR3 has 14 residues. Trimming cost V 9 bases and J 1 base, with 16 bases left between them.

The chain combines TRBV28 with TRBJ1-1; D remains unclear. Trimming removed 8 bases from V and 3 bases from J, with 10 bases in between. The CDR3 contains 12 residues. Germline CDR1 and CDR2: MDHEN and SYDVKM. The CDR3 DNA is TGTGCCAGCGGCAGACTCTACACTGAAGCTTTCTTT. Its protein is CASGRLYTEAFF. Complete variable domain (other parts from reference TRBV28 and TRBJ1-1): DVKVTQSSRYLVKRTGEKVFLECVQDMDHENMFWYRQDPGLGLRLIYFSYDVKMKEKGDIPEGYSVSREKKERFSLILESASTNQTSMYLCASGRLYTEAFFGQGTRLTVV.

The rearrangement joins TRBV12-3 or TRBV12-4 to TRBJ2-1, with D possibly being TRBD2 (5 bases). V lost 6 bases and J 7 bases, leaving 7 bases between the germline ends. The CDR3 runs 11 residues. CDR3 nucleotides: TGTGCCAGCAGCAGGAGGAATGAGCAGTTCTTC. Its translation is CASSRRNEQFF.

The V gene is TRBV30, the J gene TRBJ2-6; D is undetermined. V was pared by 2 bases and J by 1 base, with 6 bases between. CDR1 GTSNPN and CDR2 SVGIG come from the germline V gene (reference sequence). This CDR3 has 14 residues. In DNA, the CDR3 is TGTGCCTGGAGTAAGAGTTCTGGGGCCAACGTCCTGACTTTC. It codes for CAWSKSSGANVLTF.